These 21 T cell receptor beta chains were all obtained from the same sample, sequenced in a study of shared clonotypes between healthy human individuals. TCRdb keeps only in-frame clones here, not all; method: immunoSEQ multiplex PCR. Of about 660,000 clones listed, roughly 70% were seen once; the top ten hold 1.5% to 2%. Sequenced sample: memory CD4+ T cells sorted from blood. Noted subset: CD45RA-negative fraction. These receptors all come from a woman aged 25 to 39 in good health.

Note on this clone: A read error may produce the germline difference seen at one junction end. The chain is built from TRBV29-1 and TRBJ2-3; 9 bases are a match to TRBD2. From germline, CDR1 is SQVTM and CDR2 ANQGSEA. There are 13 residues in the CDR3. CDR3 nucleotide sequence: TGCAGCGTGCCCGGGACTAGCACCGATACGCAGTATTTT. Its protein is CSVPGTSTDTQYF.

The chain uses TRBV2 and TRBJ2-3; possible D gene TRBD2, 6 bases. Germline V CDR1 and CDR2: SNHLY, FYNNEI. The V gene lost 6 bases and the J gene lost 0 bases, with 7 bases spanning the gap. The CDR3 extends over 13 amino acids. The DNA of the CDR3 is TGTGCCAGCAGCGGGACTAGCACAGATACGCAGTATTTT. Amino acids: CASSGTSTDTQYF.

In the case of this clone: Other DNA sequences in this sample translate to the same CDR3. The V and J genes are TRBV20-1 and TRBJ2-7; no reliable D call. Per the germline V gene, CDR1 is DFQATT and CDR2 is SNEGSKA (reference sequence). The CDR3 is 11 residues long. Trimming pared 2 bases from V and 6 bases from J, leaving 8 bases between. This chain's CDR3 is CSARQGPEQYF. The CDR3 DNA sequence: TGCAGTGCTAGACAAGGGCCCGAGCAGTACTTC.

The genes are TRBV28 and TRBJ2-6; D is uncertain. Trimming left V 11 bases short and J 0 bases short, with 5 bases between. The CDR3 runs 12 residues. The germline V gene has CDR1 MDHEN and CDR2 SYDVKM. The CDR3 loop is CACHSGANVLTF. DNA of the CDR3: TGTGCCTGCCACTCTGGGGCCAACGTCCTGACTTTC.

Details on this clone: The same CDR3 is also encoded by other DNA sequences in this sample. CDR3 protein: CASSESGDSPLHF. CDR3 in DNA: TGCGCCAGCAGTGAGTCCGGTGATTCACCCCTCCACTTT. The chain uses TRBV10-1 and TRBJ1-6; unclear D gene. Germline CDR1 reads WNHNN; CDR2 reads SYGVQD (reference sequence). V gave up 0 bases and J gave up 8 bases, with 5 bases separating them. The CDR3 totals 13 residues.

This clone came up a few times. This rearrangement joins TRBV7-9 to TRBJ2-7; 8 positions agree with TRBD1. The CDR3 contains 15 residues. In germline, CDR1 is SEHNR, CDR2 FQNEAQ (reference sequence). J lost 0 bases, V lost 1 base, and 2 bases had no gene match. In DNA form, the CDR3 reads TGTGCCAGCAGCTTAGAGGGACAGGTCTCCTACGAGCAGTACTTC. Its translation: CASSLEGQVSYEQYF.

The chain couples TRBV19 to TRBJ1-5, with 9 bases identical to TRBD1. CDR3 size: 19 residues. CDR1 and CDR2 (germline): LNHDA, SQIVND (reference sequence). The V gene end was trimmed by 3 bases and the J gene end by 2 bases; junction bases not matched to a gene: 14. The CDR3 loop is CASSMGVWTGVRRNQPQHF. DNA of the CDR3: TGTGCCAGTAGTATGGGCGTCTGGACAGGGGTGCGACGCAATCAGCCCCAGCATTTT.

CDR3 sequence: CASSLGTHNEQFF. CDR3 DNA: TGTGCCAGCAGCTTAGGTACCCACAATGAGCAGTTCTTC. The rearrangement uses TRBV11-3 and TRBJ2-1; D gene uncertain. From germline, CDR1 is SGHNT and CDR2 YENEEA. The CDR3 totals 13 residues. V lost 1 base and J lost 5, with 6 bases in between.

In DNA form, the CDR3 reads TGCGCCAGCAGCTTGCCTAGCGGGAGAAATGAGCAGTTCTTC. Translated: CASSLPSGRNEQFF. J is TRBJ2-1 and V is TRBV5-1; 10 positions agree with TRBD2. CDR3 length equals 14 residues. The V segment lost 1 base and the J segment 7 bases; nucleotides outside the gene matches: 2. Germline V gene lookup returns CDR1 SGHRS and CDR2 YFSETQ.

In this sample, this clone turned up a few times. The chain recombines TRBV5-8 with TRBJ1-2; TRBD1 might be the D (5 bases). Between the trimmed V and J ends, which lost 4 bases and 8 bases, there was a span of 15 bases. Germline-derived CDR1 and CDR2 are SGHTS and YDEGEE. The CDR3 consists of 13 residues. The CDR3, as DNA: TGTGCCAGCAGCCCTGGGACCGCCTGGGGCTACACCTTC. Residues: CASSPGTAWGYTF.

This CDR3 reads CASSLMTGFSTDTQYF. The CDR3 region has the DNA TGTGCCAGCAGCCTAATGACAGGCTTTAGCACAGATACGCAGTATTTT. This sequence joins TRBV11-2 and TRBJ2-3, with D possibly being TRBD1 (6 bases). Trimming removed 5 bases at V and 0 bases at J, with 15 bases between. There are 16 residues in the CDR3. Germline CDR1 is SGHAT and CDR2 is FQNNGV. The variable domain in full, completed from reference TRBV11-2 and TRBJ2-3, reads EAGVAQSPRYKIIEKRQSVAFWCNPISGHATLYWYQQILGQGPKLLIQFQNNGVVDDSQLPKDRFSAERLKGVDSTLKIQPAKLEDSAVYLCASSLMTGFSTDTQYFGPGTRLTVL.

The chain recombines TRBV18 with TRBJ2-1; D remains ambiguous. Deletions cut 5 bases from V and 4 bases from J, with 12 bases between. This CDR3 is built from 14 residues. Germline CDR1 is KGHSH and CDR2 is LQKENI. CDR3 sequence (DNA): TGTGCCAGCTCAGTTAGACCTATTTACAATGAGCAGTTCTTC. This sequence encodes CASSVRPIYNEQFF.

The CDR3 loop is CASTRGGSGNTIYF. The DNA for the CDR3 is TGTGCCAGCACGCGCGGAGGCTCTGGAAACACCATATATTTT. The rearrangement links TRBV6-1 to TRBJ1-3; no firm D call. V was shortened by 7 bases and J by 0 bases, with 10 bases between the two germline ends. Germline loops: CDR1 MNHNS, CDR2 SASEGT. This CDR3 is 14 amino acids long.

This clone was seen a few times. Its ends do not fully match the called genes, so a read error is possible. This chain links TRBV28 with TRBJ1-2, with 9 bases that match TRBD1. Germline V lookup: CDR1 MDHEN, CDR2 SYDVKM. This CDR3 comprises 13 residues. The CDR3 loop reads CASHHRDRVFAHF. CDR3 DNA: TGTGCCAGCCATCACCGGGACAGGGTGTTCGCCCACTTC.

A single count supports this clone. V and J are TRBV4-1 and TRBJ2-4; D gene ambiguous. Trimming took off 3 bases at V and 1 base at J, with 7 bases between the two ends. The CDR3 is made up of 14 amino acids. Looked up from germline, CDR1 is MGHRA and CDR2 is YSYEKL. CDR3 in DNA: TGCGCCAGCAGCCATGTAGGGGCCAAAAACATTCAGTACTTC. This sequence encodes CASSHVGAKNIQYF.

This clone occurred once. This may arise from a read error, as a much more abundant clone is one base away. V and J are TRBV6-5 and TRBJ2-2, with 9 bases identical to TRBD2. The V gene end was trimmed by 6 bases and the J gene end by 5 bases; junction bases not matched to a gene: 4. CDR1 is MNHEY and CDR2 is SVGAGI in the germline V gene. CDR3 size: 14 residues. CDR3 coding DNA: TGTGCCAGCAGGGGACTAGCTGAAACCGGGGAGCTGTTTTTT. This codes for CASRGLAETGELFF.

This clone has only a few counts. The chain has TRBV19 and TRBJ1-5; 9 bases are a match to TRBD1. The CDR3 consists of 19 residues. The germline CDR1 and CDR2 sequences are LNHDA and SQIVND (reference sequence). With 5 bases clipped from V and 1 base from J, the junction kept 15 bases outside the gene matches. CDR3 in DNA: TGTGCCAGTAGTCCACGTGGGACAGGGTCTATCGGAAGCAATCAGCCCCAGCATTTT. It yields the protein CASSPRGTGSIGSNQPQHF. The whole variable domain, remainder taken from reference TRBV19 and TRBJ1-5, is DGGITQSPKYLFRKEGQNVTLSCEQNLNHDAMYWYRQDPGQGLRLIYYSQIVNDFQKGDIAEGYSVSREKKESFPLTVTSAQKNPTAFYLCASSPRGTGSIGSNQPQHFGDGTRLSIL.

The genes are TRBV25-1 and TRBJ2-7, with unresolved D. This CDR3 is 14 amino acids long. Germline CDR1 reads MGHDK; CDR2 reads SYGVNS. V gave up 3 bases and J gave up 0 bases, with 9 bases separating them. The CDR3 is CASSDQERSYEQYF. CDR3 in DNA: TGTGCCAGCAGTGACCAGGAGCGCTCCTACGAGCAGTACTTC.

The table lists this clone with a count of one. J is TRBJ2-2 and V is TRBV25-1, with D possibly called TRBD1 or TRBD2 (5 bases each). Trimming removed 3 bases at V and 4 bases at J, with 9 bases between. The V gene's germline CDR1 is MGHDK and CDR2 SYGVNS. CDR3 size: 14 residues. The CDR3 DNA reads TGTGCCAGCAGTGACCAGGGAGCCACCGGGGAGCTGTTTTTT. Its translation: CASSDQGATGELFF.

The chain joins TRBV6-4 to TRBJ2-3; a possible D gene is TRBD2 (5 bases). Trimming removed 4 bases from V and 6 bases from J, with 5 bases in between. Per the germline V gene, CDR1 is MRHNA and CDR2 is SNTAGT. This CDR3 contains 11 residues. CDR3 in amino acids: CASSGGDTQYF. The CDR3 nucleotides are TGTGCCAGCAGTGGAGGGGATACGCAGTATTTT.

On this clone itself: The sample has other DNA sequences that encode this CDR3 too. This chain links TRBV5-1 with TRBJ1-5; D uncertain. V lost 0 bases to trimming and J lost 7 bases, with 8 bases between them. CDR3 length equals 13 residues. CDR1 is SGHRS and CDR2 is YFSETQ in the germline V gene. CDR3 region: CASSLEGGQPQHF. The DNA of the CDR3 is TGCGCCAGCAGCTTGGAGGGAGGGCAGCCCCAGCATTTT. Based on the CDR3 plus reference TRBV5-1 and TRBJ1-5, the full variable domain is KAGVTQTPRYLIKTRGQQVTLSCSPISGHRSVSWYQQTPGQGLQFLFEYFSETQRNKGNFPGRFSGRQFSNSRSEMNVSTLELGDSALYLCASSLEGGQPQHFGDGTRLSIL.